This entry concerns a single T cell receptor (beta chain). A much larger clonotype is one base distant, so this may be a read error. Because it lacks the conserved phenylalanine or tryptophan at the end, this CDR3 is likely a read error. A single record per CDR3 protein comes from TCRdb applying MiXCR to the 5' RACE reads. The sample gives approximately 5,000 distinct CDR3 sequences, less than 40% of which show up once; roughly 6% is in the top ten. Naive CD4+ T cells were purified with Tregs depleted by CD25. With 5 bases clipped from V and 4 bases from J, the junction kept 4 bases outside the gene matches. The CDR3 runs 14 residues. The germline V gene encodes CDR1 SNHLY and CDR2 FYNNEI.

The sequenced sample was naive CD4+ T cells sorted from a lymph node. Subset meaning: naive CD4+ T cells, CD4+CD45RA+CD25-. This sequence joins TRBV2 and TRBJ2-1, with 8 bases aligning to TRBD1. This receptor was obtained from a female donor with breast cancer. CDR3 loop: CASSTDRGYNEQFL. Here the CDR3 DNA reads TGTGCCAGCAGTACCGACAGGGGTTACAATGAGCAGTTCCTC.